The 10 T cell receptor beta chains given below trace back to one sample, sequenced in a study of cytomegalovirus exposure and HLA in healthy donors. In the PCR, 60 Vbeta and 13 Jbeta primers were used. Libraries were prepared by immunoSEQ multiplex PCR; TCRdb keeps only in-frame clonotypes and omits some of them. Here the sample spans fewer than 90,000 clones, 60% to 80% being singletons. The sample comprised PBMCs. The receptors come from a man aged 25-45 years in good health and CMV-seronegative.

This clone was picked up one time. J is TRBJ2-6 and V is TRBV10-2; the D gene is possibly TRBD1 (5 bases). Trimming removed 5 bases at V and 0 bases at J, with 14 bases between. The germline V gene has CDR1 WSHSY and CDR2 SAAADI. The CDR3 has 17 amino acids. Here the CDR3 DNA reads TGCGCCAGCAGTCGGACAAGTAGTAACTCTGGGGCCAACGTCCTGACTTTC. This codes for CASSRTSSNSGANVLTF.

This chain connects TRBV19 to TRBJ1-1, with unresolved D. CDR1 LNHDA and CDR2 SQIVND come from the germline V gene (reference sequence). Trimming cost V 1 base and J 3 bases, with 6 bases left between them. The CDR3 is made up of 13 amino acids. The CDR3 nucleotides read TGTGCCAGTAGTATAGGTCAGTACACTGAAGCTTTCTTT. Its translation is CASSIGQYTEAFF.

This chain joins TRBV30 and TRBJ1-5; 9 bases fit TRBD1. Germline trimming cut 0 bases from V and 7 bases from J; bases unmatched to any gene: 4. The germline CDR1 and CDR2 sequences are GTSNPN and SVGIG (reference sequence). The CDR3 is 14 amino acids. The CDR3 loop is CAWSVRQGDQPQHF. In nucleotides, the CDR3 is TGTGCCTGGAGTGTCCGACAGGGGGACCAGCCCCAGCATTTT.

In this sample, this clone turned up a few times. V is TRBV20-1 and J is TRBJ1-1; no reliable D call. Germline lookup yields CDR1 DFQATT and CDR2 SNEGSKA (reference sequence). The length of the CDR3 is 11 residues. V lost 3 bases and J 8 bases, leaving 10 bases between the germline ends. CDR3: CSARQVIEAFF. CDR3 bases: TGCAGTGCTAGGCAGGTGATAGAAGCTTTCTTT.

This chain connects TRBV6-1 to TRBJ2-2, with D possibly matching TRBD1 (6 bases). The CDR3 has 16 amino acids. V dropped 4 bases and J dropped 0 bases, with 12 bases sitting between them. Germline CDR1 and CDR2: MNHNS and SASEGT. The DNA of the CDR3 is TGTGCCAGCAGTGTCTGGGCAGGGGCGAACACCGGGGAGCTGTTTTTT. Translated, it gives CASSVWAGANTGELFF.

The genes are TRBV6-4 and TRBJ1-1; TRBD1 matches at 7 bases. CDR1 is MRHNA and CDR2 is SNTAGT in the germline V gene. V gave up 6 bases and J gave up 9 bases; unmatched junction bases: 10. The CDR3 is made up of 13 amino acids. The CDR3 region has the DNA TGTGCCAGCAGCGTAGGGGGCTTGGGAAAAGCTTTCTTT. Translating it yields CASSVGGLGKAFF.

The rearrangement joins TRBV5-6 to TRBJ2-3; 8 positions agree with TRBD1. CDR3 length: 13 residues. CDR1 and CDR2 (germline): SGHDT, YYEEEE. Trimming at V came to 4 bases and at J to 5 bases, leaving 3 bases not matched to a gene. CDR3 nucleotide sequence: TGTGCCAGCAGCCAGACAGGGGTAGATACGCAGTATTTT. This gives the protein CASSQTGVDTQYF.

The chain combines TRBV11-3 with TRBJ1-2, with D maybe TRBD1 (6 bases). This CDR3 spans 14 amino acids. Germline V lookup: CDR1 SGHNT, CDR2 YENEEA. Trimming left V 5 bases short and J 3 bases short, with 13 bases between. The CDR3 nucleotides are TGTGCCAGCAGCCCCGGGACAACAGACTATGGCTACACCTTC. It specifies CASSPGTTDYGYTF.

V gene TRBV5-1 combines with J gene TRBJ1-1, with D possibly being TRBD1 (5 bases). Germline values: CDR1 SGHRS, CDR2 YFSETQ. CDR3 length: 14 residues. The V end lost 1 base, the J end lost 3 bases, and 10 bases lay between the germline ends. This chain's CDR3 is CASSLQGGDTEAFF. For the CDR3, the DNA is TGCGCCAGCAGCTTGCAGGGTGGGGACACTGAAGCTTTCTTT.

The gene calls are TRBV25-1 and TRBJ2-1, with D tentatively TRBD2 (7 bases). V was pared by 0 bases and J by 10 bases, with 16 bases between. CDR1 and CDR2 from the germline V gene are MGHDK and SYGVNS. The CDR3 contains 15 residues. The CDR3 loop is CASSEYGGGRLEQFF. The CDR3, as DNA: TGTGCCAGCAGTGAATATGGGGGGGGCCGTTTGGAGCAGTTCTTC.